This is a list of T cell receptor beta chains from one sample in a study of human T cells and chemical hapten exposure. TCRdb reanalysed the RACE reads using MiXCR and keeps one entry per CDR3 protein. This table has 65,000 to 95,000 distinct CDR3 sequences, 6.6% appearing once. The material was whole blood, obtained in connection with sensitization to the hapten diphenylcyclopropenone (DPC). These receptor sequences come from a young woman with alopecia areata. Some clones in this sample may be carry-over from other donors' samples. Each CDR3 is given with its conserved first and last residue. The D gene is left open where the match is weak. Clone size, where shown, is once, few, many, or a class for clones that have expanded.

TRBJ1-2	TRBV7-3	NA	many	CASSLAPGTNYGYTF	TGTGCCAGCAGCTTAGCCCCCGGAACTAACTATGGCTACACCTTC
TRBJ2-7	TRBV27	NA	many	CASSWGDRPYEQYF	TGTGCCAGCAGTTGGGGGGACAGACCCTACGAGCAGTACTTC
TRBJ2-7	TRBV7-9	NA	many	CASTELNQQGRYF	TGTGCCAGCACCGAACTAAACCAGCAGGGTCGGTACTTC
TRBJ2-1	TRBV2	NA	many	CASSEDGPGNEQFF	TGTGCCAGCAGTGAAGACGGCCCAGGGAATGAGCAGTTCTTC
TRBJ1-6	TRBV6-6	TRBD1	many	CASSYPGVRGIGSPLHF	TGTGCCAGCAGTTACCCGGGCGTCAGGGGGATCGGTTCACCCCTCCACTTT
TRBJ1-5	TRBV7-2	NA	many	CASSSNGLYQPQHF	TGTGCCAGCAGCTCCAATGGACTGTATCAGCCCCAGCATTTT
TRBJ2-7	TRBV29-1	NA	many	CSVVAGAPENYEQYF	TGCAGCGTTGTTGCGGGGGCCCCAGAGAACTACGAGCAGTACTTC
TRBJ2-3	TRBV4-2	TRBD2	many	CASSRLAGGTDTQYF	TGTGCCAGCAGCCGGCTAGCGGGGGGCACAGATACGCAGTATTTT
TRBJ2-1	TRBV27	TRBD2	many	CASSLRLAGEVEQFF	TGTGCCAGCAGTTTAAGGCTAGCGGGGGAAGTTGAGCAGTTCTTC
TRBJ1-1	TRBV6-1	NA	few	CASSARRDTEAFF	TGTGCCAGCAGTGCCCGCCGGGACACTGAAGCTTTCTTT
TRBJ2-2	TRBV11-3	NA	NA	CASSPGLRGSGELFF	TGTGCCAGCAGCCCTGGACTCCGAGGATCCGGGGAGCTGTTTTTT
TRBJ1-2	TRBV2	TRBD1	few	CASVQGGRDGYTF	TGTGCCAGTGTACAGGGGGGGCGGGATGGCTACACCTTC
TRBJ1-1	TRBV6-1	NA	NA	CASSEAHRITEAFF	TGTGCCAGCAGTGAAGCTCACAGGATTACTGAAGCTTTCTTT
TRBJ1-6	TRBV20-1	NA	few	CSAREAGASPLHF	TGCAGTGCCAGAGAGGCGGGGGCTTCACCCCTCCACTTT
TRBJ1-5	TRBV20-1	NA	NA	CSASVRTDNQPQHF	TGCAGTGCTAGTGTTCGGACAGACAATCAGCCCCAGCATTTT
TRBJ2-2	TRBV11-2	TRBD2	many	CASSSPGIWAGGIGELFF	TGTGCCAGCAGCTCCCCCGGGATTTGGGCGGGGGGAATCGGGGAGCTGTTTTTT
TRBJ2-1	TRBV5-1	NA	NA	CASSWIPLVGFPHNEQFF	TGCGCCAGCAGCTGGATACCCCTGGTCGGGTTTCCCCACAATGAGCAGTTCTTC
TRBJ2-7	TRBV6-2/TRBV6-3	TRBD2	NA	CASSYLGLAGGTYEQYF	TGTGCCAGCAGTTACTTAGGACTAGCGGGGGGAACCTACGAGCAGTACTTC
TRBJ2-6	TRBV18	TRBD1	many	CASSLQQGKGANVLTF	TGTGCCAGCTCACTACAACAGGGGAAAGGGGCCAACGTCCTGACTTTC
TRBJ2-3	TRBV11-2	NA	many	CASSLGILAKRTDTQYF	TGTGCCAGCAGCTTAGGGATCCTAGCGAAACGGACAGATACGCAGTATTTT
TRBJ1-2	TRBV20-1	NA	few	CSAREGSNYGYTF	TGCAGTGCTAGGGAGGGCAGTAACTATGGCTACACCTTC
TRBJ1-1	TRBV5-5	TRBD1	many	CASSWTTGADTEAFF	TGTGCCAGCAGCTGGACAACAGGGGCGGACACTGAAGCTTTCTTT
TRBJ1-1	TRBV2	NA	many	CASSDVTPDRGAFF	TGTGCCAGCAGTGACGTAACCCCGGACCGGGGGGCTTTCTTT
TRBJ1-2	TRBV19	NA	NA	CASSAMGYGYTF	TGTGCCAGTAGTGCCATGGGCTATGGCTACACCTTC
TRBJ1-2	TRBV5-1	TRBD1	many	CASSPIGTEGYTF	TGCGCCAGCAGCCCCATAGGGACAGAAGGCTACACCTTC
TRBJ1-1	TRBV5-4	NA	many	CASSLSSRFEAFF	TGTGCCAGCAGCTTGAGTAGCAGGTTTGAAGCTTTCTTT
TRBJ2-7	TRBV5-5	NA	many	CASSLVPGGEQYF	TGTGCCAGCAGCTTGGTTCCCGGCGGCGAGCAGTACTTC
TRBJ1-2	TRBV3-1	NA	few	CASSNRQAGRYTF	TGTGCCAGCAGCAACCGACAGGCGGGGCGCTACACCTTC
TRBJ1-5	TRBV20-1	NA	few	CSARKGQSNSNQPQHF	TGCAGTGCTAGGAAGGGACAAAGCAATAGCAATCAGCCCCAGCATTTT
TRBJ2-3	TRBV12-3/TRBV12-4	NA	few	CASSSHATRLDTQYF	TGTGCCAGCAGTTCCCACGCTACCAGACTTGATACGCAGTATTTT
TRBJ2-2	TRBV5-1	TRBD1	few	CASSRTGADTGELFF	TGCGCCAGCAGCCGAACAGGGGCAGACACCGGGGAGCTGTTTTTT
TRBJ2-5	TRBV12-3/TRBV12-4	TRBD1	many	CASTPTGRGKETQYF	TGTGCCAGCACTCCCACTGGCAGGGGGAAGGAGACCCAGTACTTC
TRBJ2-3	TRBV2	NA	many	CASREGSSTDTQYF	TGTGCCAGCAGAGAGGGGTCTAGCACAGATACGCAGTATTTT
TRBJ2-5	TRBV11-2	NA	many	CASSFRTGGETQYF	TGTGCCAGCAGCTTCCGGACGGGCGGGGAGACCCAGTACTTC
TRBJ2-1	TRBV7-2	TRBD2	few	CASSHKGGSTFYNEQFF	TGTGCCAGCAGCCATAAGGGCGGGAGTACTTTCTACAATGAGCAGTTCTTC
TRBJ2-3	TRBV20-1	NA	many	CSCNNPSTDTQYF	TGCAGTTGCAATAACCCTAGCACAGATACGCAGTATTTT
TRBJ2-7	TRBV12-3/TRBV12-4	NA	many	CASSSPSGFYEQYF	TGTGCCAGCAGTTCCCCCTCTGGGTTCTACGAGCAGTACTTC
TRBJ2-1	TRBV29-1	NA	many	CSVADSGEQFF	TGCAGCGTGGCTGACTCCGGTGAGCAGTTCTTC
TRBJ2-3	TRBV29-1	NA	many	CSVAPADTQYF	TGCAGCGTCGCCCCCGCAGATACGCAGTATTTT
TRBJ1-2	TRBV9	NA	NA	CASSVGTGNYGYTF	TGTGCCAGCAGCGTAGGAACGGGTAACTATGGCTACACCTTC
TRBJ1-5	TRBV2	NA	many	CASVDRSSNQPQHF	TGTGCCAGCGTAGACAGGAGCAGCAATCAGCCCCAGCATTTT
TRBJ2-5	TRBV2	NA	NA	CASSEAWGRGETQYF	TGTGCCAGCAGTGAAGCATGGGGAAGGGGGGAGACCCAGTACTTC
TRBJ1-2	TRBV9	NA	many	CASSGFYGYTF	TGTGCCAGCAGCGGATTCTATGGCTACACCTTC
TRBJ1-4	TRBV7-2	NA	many	CASSRDLTNEKLFF	TGTGCCAGCAGCCGGGACCTAACTAATGAAAAACTGTTTTTT
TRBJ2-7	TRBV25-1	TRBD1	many	CASSETGALYEQYF	TGTGCCAGCAGTGAAACAGGGGCGCTCTACGAGCAGTACTTC
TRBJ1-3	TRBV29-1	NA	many	CSVVDPGISGNTIYF	TGCAGCGTTGTGGACCCAGGAATCTCTGGAAACACCATATATTTT
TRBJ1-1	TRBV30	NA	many	CAWSVSGGTEAFF	TGTGCCTGGAGTGTATCTGGCGGCACTGAAGCTTTCTTT
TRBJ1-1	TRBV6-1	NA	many	CASSLERGKSGAFF	TGTGCCAGCAGTCTTGAACGGGGCAAGTCTGGAGCTTTCTTT
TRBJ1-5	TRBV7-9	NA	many	CASSSIAGNQPQHF	TGTGCCAGCAGCTCAATAGCTGGGAATCAGCCCCAGCATTTT
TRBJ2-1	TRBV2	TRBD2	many	CASSEARTSGASKVDEQFF	TGTGCCAGCAGTGAAGCTCGGACTAGCGGGGCGAGTAAGGTCGATGAGCAGTTCTTC
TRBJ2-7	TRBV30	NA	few	CAWSRDSYEQYF	TGTGCCTGGAGTCGTGACTCCTACGAGCAGTACTTC
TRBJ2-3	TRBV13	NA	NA	CASSLRHRTDTQYF	TGTGCCAGCAGCTTAAGGCACCGCACAGATACGCAGTATTTT
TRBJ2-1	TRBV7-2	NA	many	CASSLDGGLYNEQFF	TGTGCCAGCAGCTTAGACGGGGGTTTATACAATGAGCAGTTCTTC
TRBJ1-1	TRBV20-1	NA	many	CSARRFGGDPTEAFF	TGCAGTGCTAGAAGGTTTGGGGGCGATCCCACTGAAGCTTTCTTT
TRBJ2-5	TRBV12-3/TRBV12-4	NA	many	CASSFWVTARGVQETQYF	TGTGCCAGCAGTTTTTGGGTAACAGCCAGGGGAGTCCAAGAGACCCAGTACTTC
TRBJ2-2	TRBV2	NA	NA	CASSEGRVIPGELFF	TGTGCCAGCAGTGAGGGTAGAGTGATCCCCGGGGAGCTGTTTTTT
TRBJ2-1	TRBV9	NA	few	CASSVGGGNEQFF	TGTGCCAGCAGCGTAGGAGGGGGCAATGAGCAGTTCTTC